The T cell receptor beta chain described here comes from a study of spatial heterogeneity in lung cancer. The CDR3 covers 14 residues. V lost 2 bases, J lost 6 bases, and 2 bases stayed unmatched. The germline V gene has CDR1 SGHAT and CDR2 FQNNGV. Time point denoted: blood at routine non-recurrence follow-up after resection. From tumor, nontumor lung or frozen PBMC, whole RNA was taken unsorted for sequencing. Using its own MiXCR run on the 5' RACE reads, TCRdb lists one record per CDR3 protein. This sample has about 120,000 distinct CDR3 sequences; 9.5% to 15% occur once, and the top ten carry 16%. This clonotype was recorded a few times.

The chain is built from TRBV11-2 and TRBJ2-7, with 12 nucleotides matching TRBD2. Source: PBMCs, taken at follow-up. This sequence was found in a male donor with early-stage non-small cell lung cancer. The CDR3 region has the DNA TGTGCCAGCAGCTTACTAGCGGGGGGGCGCGAGCAGTACTTC. The encoded protein is CASSLLAGGREQYF.